The source of this T cell receptor (beta chain) is a study of neurological immune-mediated disorders. Findings and limits, study-wide: None of the CDR3 amino acid sequences found in expanded clones was shared across subjects. This suggests that the TCR-beta repertoires were private in all groups. HTLV-1-associated myelopathy had the most TCR clonal expansion, while multiple sclerosis had the least, a level that fell below healthy controls.

Time point in this sample: technical triplicate 1. The CDR3 totals 15 residues. Germline CDR1 reads LNHDA; CDR2 reads SQIVND (reference sequence). Trimming removed 1 base from V and 2 bases from J; junction bases left unmatched: 4. On this clonotype itself: The antigen is undetermined.

MiXCR, run by TCRdb on the 5' RACE reads, gives a single entry per CDR3 protein. The sample has roughly 41,000 distinct CDR3 sequences; approximately 10% are singletons. This sequence was found in a man aged 55 to 70 with HTLV-1-associated myelopathy (HAM/TSP). This chain links TRBV19 with TRBJ2-5; 7 nucleotides line up with TRBD1. Sequencing input: PBMCs. Here the CDR3 reads CASSIGGTAQETQYF. The CDR3 DNA is TGTGCCAGTAGTATAGGAGGGACAGCACAAGAGACCCAGTACTTC. The full variable domain, its missing parts supplied by reference TRBV19 and TRBJ2-5, is DGGITQSPKYLFRKEGQNVTLSCEQNLNHDAMYWYRQDPGQGLRLIYYSQIVNDFQKGDIAEGYSVSREKKESFPLTVTSAQKNPTAFYLCASSIGGTAQETQYFGPGTRLLVL.